This record concerns one T cell receptor beta chain sequence. Antigen: not known. Sequencing used immunoSEQ multiplex PCR; TCRdb keeps in-frame clones, though not all of them. The table lists around 30,000 clones, 80% to 95% of them singletons. The source of the sample is a study of PD-1 blockade in classical Hodgkin lymphoma. Overall study findings and caveats: Reports indicated that newly diagnosed patients had lower baseline TCR diversity than healthy donors did. Why repertoires differed is undefined; disease activity or prior therapy possibly contributed.

Described time point: newly diagnosed, previously untreated cHL patient sample. Comparison PBMCs came from previously untreated, newly diagnosed classical Hodgkin lymphoma patients. Germline V gives CDR1 GTSNPN, CDR2 SVGIG (reference sequence). V was shortened by 2 bases and J by 7 bases, with 9 bases between the two germline ends. CDR3 length equals 12 residues. The TCR comes from a human donor with classical Hodgkin lymphoma. The chain joins TRBV30 to TRBJ2-1; no clear D gene. The sequenced sample was peripheral blood mononuclear cells (PBMCs). Written as DNA, the CDR3 is TGTGCCTGGAGTACGATACTGAATGAGCAGTTCTTC. This translates into CAWSTILNEQFF.